This T cell receptor (beta chain) was found in a study of Ad26.COV2.S vaccination and SARS-CoV-2 variants. Study-level information: Once, or twice with 56 days between doses, Ad26.COV2.S was given intramuscularly. Study observations and caveats: CD8+ and CD4+ T cells specific for spike reportedly responded with substantial breadth after vaccination.

Sequencing was performed with immunoSEQ multiplex PCR; in TCRdb, only in-frame clones are kept and a portion is missing. The sample holds more than 300,000 clones, around 89% seen once. Treatment: 19 received Ad26.COV2.S at low or high dose, single or two shots; 5 received placebo; per-sample allocation not given. Collection of samples fell on day 63 after the first vaccine or placebo injection. For this clone: Its specificity is unknown.

The CDR3 has 15 amino acids. V lost 5 bases, J lost 4 bases, and 4 bases stayed unmatched. Germline V gives CDR1 MNHEY, CDR2 SVGEGT. The TCR sequence derives from a person between 18 and 65 years old who received the Ad26.COV2.S COVID-19 vaccine or a placebo. The chain uses TRBV6-2 or TRBV6-3 and TRBJ2-3, with TRBD2 identical over 12 bases. This specimen consisted of peripheral blood, obtained in a trial of Ad26.COV2.S vaccine versus placebo. CDR3 amino acids: CASSATSGGADTQYF. In DNA, the CDR3 is TGTGCCAGCAGTGCGACTAGCGGGGGCGCAGATACGCAGTATTTT.